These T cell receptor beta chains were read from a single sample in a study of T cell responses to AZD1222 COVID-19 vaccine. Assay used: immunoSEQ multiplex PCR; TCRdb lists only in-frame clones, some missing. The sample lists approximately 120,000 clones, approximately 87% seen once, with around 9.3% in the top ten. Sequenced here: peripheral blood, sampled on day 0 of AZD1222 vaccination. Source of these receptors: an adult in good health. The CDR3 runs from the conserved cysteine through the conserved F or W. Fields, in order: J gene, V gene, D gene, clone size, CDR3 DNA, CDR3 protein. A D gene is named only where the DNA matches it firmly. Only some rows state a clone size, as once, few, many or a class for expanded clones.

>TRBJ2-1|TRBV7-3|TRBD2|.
TGTGCCAGCAGCTTAAATGTTCGGCTAGCGGGAGAAGGGTACAATGAGCAGTTCTTC
CASSLNVRLAGEGYNEQFF
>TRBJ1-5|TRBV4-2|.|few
TGTGCCAGCAGCCAGGCCCAGGGTTGGGATCAGCCCCAGCATTTT
CASSQAQGWDQPQHF
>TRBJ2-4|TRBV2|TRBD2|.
TGTGCCGGAATAGCTAGCGGGGGGCTCAGCATTCAGTACTTC
CAGIASGGLSIQYF
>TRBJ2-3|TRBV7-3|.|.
TGTGCCAGCAGCGAGTCCGCTCCAGATACGCAGTATTTT
CASSESAPDTQYF
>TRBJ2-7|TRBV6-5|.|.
TGTGCCAGCAGTCAGGTCCCAAGGTACGAGCAGTACTTC
CASSQVPRYEQYF
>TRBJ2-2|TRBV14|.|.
TGTGCCAGCAGCCAAGACAGTAGGGCCGGGGAGCTGTTTTTT
CASSQDSRAGELFF
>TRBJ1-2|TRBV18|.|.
TGTGCCAGCTCACCCACGACTTACCCGGATCAGGGATTAAACTATGGCTACACCTTC
CASSPTTYPDQGLNYGYTF
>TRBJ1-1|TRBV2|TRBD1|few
TGTGCCAGCAGTCCCTATACAGGGGGGAGCACTGAAGCTTTCTTT
CASSPYTGGSTEAFF
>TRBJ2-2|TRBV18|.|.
TGTGCCAGCTCAGCCCCGGGGTATCAGAACACCGGGGAGCTGTTTTTT
CASSAPGYQNTGELFF
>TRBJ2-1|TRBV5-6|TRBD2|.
TGTGCCAGCAGCTTGTCTAGCGGGAGCTACAATGAGCAGTTCTTC
CASSLSSGSYNEQFF
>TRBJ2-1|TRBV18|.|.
TGTGCCAGCTCACCTTTGGGTCAGTCCTACAATGAGCAGTTCTTC
CASSPLGQSYNEQFF
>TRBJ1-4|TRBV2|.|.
TGTGCCAGCAGGGGGGGGGCGAATGAAAAACTGTTTTTT
CASRGGANEKLFF
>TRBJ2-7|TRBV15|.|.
TGTGCCACCAGCACGGGACGGGCCGCCTACGAGCAGTACTTC
CATSTGRAAYEQYF
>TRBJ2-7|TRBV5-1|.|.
TGCGCCAGCAGCTTGGCGCAGGGACCCTCTTTCAAGCAGTACTTC
CASSLAQGPSFKQYF
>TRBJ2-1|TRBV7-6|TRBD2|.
TGTGCCAGCAGCTTAGATAGCGGGACCCCCTACAATGAGCAGTTCTTC
CASSLDSGTPYNEQFF
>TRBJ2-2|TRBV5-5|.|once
TGTGCCAGCAGCACCGACGGGACCGGGGAGCTGTTTTTT
CASSTDGTGELFF
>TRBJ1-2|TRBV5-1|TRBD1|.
TGCGCCAGCAGCTCGGACAGGGTGAACTATGGCTACACCTTC
CASSSDRVNYGYTF
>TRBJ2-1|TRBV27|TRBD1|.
TGTGCCAGCAGTTACCTCCGACAGGGGGCGAATATTGAGCAGTTCTTC
CASSYLRQGANIEQFF
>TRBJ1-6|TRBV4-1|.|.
TGCGCCAGCAGCCAAGTTGTGGTTAATAATTCACCCCTCCACTTT
CASSQVVVNNSPLHF
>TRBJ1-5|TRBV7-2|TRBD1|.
TGTGCCAGCAGCTTAGAACAGGGGGGGCCCCAGCATTTT
CASSLEQGGPQHF
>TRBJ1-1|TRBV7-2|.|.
TGTGCCAGCAGCTGGGGCCGGGGTGAAGCTTTCTTT
CASSWGRGEAFF
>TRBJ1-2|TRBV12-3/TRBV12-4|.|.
TGTGCCAGCAGTTTACCAGGGAACTATGGCTACACCTTC
CASSLPGNYGYTF
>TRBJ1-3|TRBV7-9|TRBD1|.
TGTGCCAGCCGACAGGGGAACACCATATATTTT
CASRQGNTIYF
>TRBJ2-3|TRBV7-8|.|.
TGTGCCAGCAGCACAGAGGACGGTTATACGCAGTATTTT
CASSTEDGYTQYF
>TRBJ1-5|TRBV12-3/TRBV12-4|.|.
TGTGCCAGCAGCCCCGGGGGATCGCAGCCCCAGCATTTT
CASSPGGSQPQHF
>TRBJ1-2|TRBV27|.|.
TGTGCCAGCAGCCGTGCAGGAAACTATGGCTACACCTTC
CASSRAGNYGYTF
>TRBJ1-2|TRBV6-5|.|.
TGTGCCAGCAGTTCCACTACATATGGCTACACCTTC
CASSSTTYGYTF
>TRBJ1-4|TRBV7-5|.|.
TGTGCCAGAAGCTTAGTGGGGGCGAATGAAAAACTGTTTTTT
CARSLVGANEKLFF
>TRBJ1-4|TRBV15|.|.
TGTGCCACCAGCAGAGATGGTGAAAAACTGTTTTTT
CATSRDGEKLFF
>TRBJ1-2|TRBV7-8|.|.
TGTGCCAGCAGCTTAGCGTACCAAGGGGGTTACGGCTACACCTTC
CASSLAYQGGYGYTF
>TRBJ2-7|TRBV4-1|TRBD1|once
TGCGCCAGCAGCCTACGACAGGGGGTAAACCCTTCCTACGAGCAGTACTTC
CASSLRQGVNPSYEQYF
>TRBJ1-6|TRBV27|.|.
TGTGCCAGCAGTTTCCCGGGCCCTAATTCACCCCTCCACTTT
CASSFPGPNSPLHF
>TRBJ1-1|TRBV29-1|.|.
TGCAGCGCTTCAGCCTCCATGAACACTGAAGCTTTCTTT
CSASASMNTEAFF
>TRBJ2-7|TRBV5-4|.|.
TGTGCCAGCAGCCCCTCGACTAGTAAGGGGGTCTACGAGCAGTACTTC
CASSPSTSKGVYEQYF
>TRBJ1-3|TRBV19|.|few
TGTGCCAGTAGTGCGCAGGGAGGAAACACCATATATTTT
CASSAQGGNTIYF
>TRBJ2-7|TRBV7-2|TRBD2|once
TGTGCCAGCAGCGCCGGACTAGCGAGGGCCGAGCAGTACTTC
CASSAGLARAEQYF
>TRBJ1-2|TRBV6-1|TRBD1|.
TGTGCCAGCAGTGAAGCGACAGGGATATATGGCTACACCTTC
CASSEATGIYGYTF
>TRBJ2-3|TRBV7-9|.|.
TGTGCCAGCAGCCCGGAGGGGGATACGCAGTATTTT
CASSPEGDTQYF
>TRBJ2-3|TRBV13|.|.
TGTGCCAGCAGCCTCAGGACAGTCACAGATACGCAGTATTTT
CASSLRTVTDTQYF
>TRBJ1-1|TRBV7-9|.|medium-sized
TGTGCCAGCAGGCAAAAGGGGCCTAACACTGAAGCTTTCTTT
CASRQKGPNTEAFF
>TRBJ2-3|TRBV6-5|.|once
TGTGCCAGCAGCCCCTCCACAGATACGCAGTATTTT
CASSPSTDTQYF
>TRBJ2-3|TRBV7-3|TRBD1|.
TGTGCCAGCAGCTTCGGGACAGGGGGTCCAGATACGCAGTATTTT
CASSFGTGGPDTQYF
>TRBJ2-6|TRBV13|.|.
TGTGCCAGCAGCTTAAGGTTGGGCAGGGCCGGGGCCAACGTCCTGACTTTC
CASSLRLGRAGANVLTF
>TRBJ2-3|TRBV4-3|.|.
TGCGCCAGCAGCCGATCGCGCACGGGAGCAAGCACAGATACGCAGTATTTT
CASSRSRTGASTDTQYF
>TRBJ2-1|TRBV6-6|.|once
TGTGCCAGCAGCCAGGAACCCTCCTACAATGAGCAGTTCTTC
CASSQEPSYNEQFF
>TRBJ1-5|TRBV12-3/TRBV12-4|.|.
TGTGCCAGCAGATACCTGGCCTCGGGTTCCCAGCATTTT
CASRYLASGSQHF
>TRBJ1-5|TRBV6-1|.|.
TGTGCCAGCAGTGAAGCGAACACTGACAATCAGCCCCAGCATTTT
CASSEANTDNQPQHF
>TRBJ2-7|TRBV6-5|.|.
TGTGCCAGCAGGCCTCCAGGGTCGGGCGGGTACGAGCAGTACTTC
CASRPPGSGGYEQYF
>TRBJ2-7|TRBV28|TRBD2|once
TGTGCCAGCAGTTCCCGACTAGCGGAAAACTACGAGCAGTACTTC
CASSSRLAENYEQYF
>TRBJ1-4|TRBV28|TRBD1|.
TGTGCCAGCAGTAGGACAGGGAGTGAAAAACTGTTTTTT
CASSRTGSEKLFF
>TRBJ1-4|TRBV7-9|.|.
TGTGCCAGCAGCTCTCCAGGGTTTGCAACTAATGAAAAACTGTTTTTT
CASSSPGFATNEKLFF
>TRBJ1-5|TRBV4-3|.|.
TGCGCCAGCAGCCAAGATGTCCCCCATGTGAGCAATCAGCCCCAGCATTTT
CASSQDVPHVSNQPQHF
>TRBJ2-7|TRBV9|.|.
TGTGCCAGCAGCCCCCAAGGGGGGGCCTCCTACGAGCAGTACTTC
CASSPQGGASYEQYF
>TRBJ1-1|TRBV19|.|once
TGTGCCAGTAGTATAGGCAGGGCTTCGAACACTGAAGCTTTCTTT
CASSIGRASNTEAFF